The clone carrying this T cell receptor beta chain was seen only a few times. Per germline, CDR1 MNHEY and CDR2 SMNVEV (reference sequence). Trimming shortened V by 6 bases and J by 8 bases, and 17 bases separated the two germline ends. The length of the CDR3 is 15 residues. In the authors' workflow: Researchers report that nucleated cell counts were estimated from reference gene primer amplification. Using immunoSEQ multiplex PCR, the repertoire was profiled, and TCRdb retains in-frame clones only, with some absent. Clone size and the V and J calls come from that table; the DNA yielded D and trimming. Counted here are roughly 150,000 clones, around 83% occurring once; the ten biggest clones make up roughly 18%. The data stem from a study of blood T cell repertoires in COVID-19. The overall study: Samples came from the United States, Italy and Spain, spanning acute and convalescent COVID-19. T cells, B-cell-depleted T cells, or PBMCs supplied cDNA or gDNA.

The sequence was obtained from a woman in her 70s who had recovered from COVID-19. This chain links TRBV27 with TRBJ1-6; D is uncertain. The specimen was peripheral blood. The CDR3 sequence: CASSHPPGWDSPLHF. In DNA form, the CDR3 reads TGTGCCAGCAGCCATCCCCCAGGATGGGATTCACCCCTCCACTTT.